The 28 T cell receptor beta chains in this list originate from one sample, sequenced in a study of identical twins. TCRdb reprocessed the 5' RACE reads with MiXCR, giving one entry per CDR3 protein. The sample yields roughly 630,000 distinct CDR3 sequences, under 8.5% seen once. In addition, the sample was reused for a study of yellow fever vaccine responses in identical twins.

Sequenced sample: PBMCs. The source of these receptors is a woman between 18 and 30 years old in good health.

This clonotype was detected a few times. This chain uses TRBV5-1 with TRBJ2-2; TRBD1 agrees at 7 bases. V gave up 4 bases and J gave up 2 bases; unmatched junction bases: 5. CDR1 is SGHRS and CDR2 is YFSETQ in the germline V gene. This CDR3 has 15 residues. CDR3 in DNA: TGCGCCAGCAGCAGGGGACAGTCAAACACCGGGGAGCTGTTTTTT. The encoded protein is CASSRGQSNTGELFF.

The chain joins TRBV11-2 to TRBJ2-2; D possibly corresponds to TRBD2 (5 bases). V was clipped by 3 bases and J by 1 base, with 12 bases between them. The CDR3 is 16 residues long. CDR1 and CDR2 from the germline V gene are SGHAT and FQNNGV. In nucleotides, the CDR3 is TGTGCCAGCAGCTTTCCCCTGGCGGGGAACACCGGGGAGCTGTTTTTT. This sequence encodes CASSFPLAGNTGELFF.

The sample holds many counts of this clonotype. The gene calls are TRBV10-3 and TRBJ1-2; D call uncertain. Germline assignment: CDR1 ENHRY and CDR2 SYGVKD. The CDR3 runs 12 residues. This chain's CDR3 is CVGRNRGDGYTF. The CDR3 nucleotides are TGTGTAGGGCGAAATAGAGGAGATGGCTACACCTTC.

This clonotype was recorded a few times. V is TRBV11-1 and J is TRBJ2-3, with 14 positions matching TRBD2. There are 19 residues in the CDR3. CDR1 and CDR2 from the germline V gene are SGHAT and FQDESV (reference sequence). V trimming: 5 bases; J trimming: 0 bases; junction bases outside the gene matches: 10. Here the CDR3 DNA reads TGTGCCAGCAGCCAGTCCGGGACTAGCGGGAGCGCTAGCACAGATACGCAGTATTTT. Translated, it gives CASSQSGTSGSASTDTQYF.

The chain recombines TRBV5-1 with TRBJ1-3; the match to TRBD1 covers 8 bases. Trimming cost V 4 bases and J 0 bases; bases outside gene matches: 9. The CDR3 totals 17 residues. The germline V gene has CDR1 SGHRS and CDR2 YFSETQ. DNA for the CDR3: TGCGCCAGCAGCCCGGCGGGACAGGAAAACTCTGGAAACACCATATATTTT. It specifies CASSPAGQENSGNTIYF.

This clonotype was seen repeatedly, ten times or more. V is TRBV10-3 and J is TRBJ1-2; D remains unclear. The germline CDR1 and CDR2 sequences are ENHRY and SYGVKD. Trimming left V 4 bases short and J 7 bases short, with 13 bases between. The CDR3 is made up of 13 amino acids. The DNA for the CDR3 is TGTGCCATCAGTGGTAGGGAATCGGTTGGCTACACCTTC. Translating gives CAISGRESVGYTF.

The V and J genes are TRBV3-1 and TRBJ2-1; the match to TRBD2 covers 10 bases. The germline V gene encodes CDR1 LGHDT and CDR2 YNNKEL (reference sequence). This CDR3 contains 14 residues. The V segment lost 4 bases and the J segment 10 bases; nucleotides outside the gene matches: 7. The CDR3 loop is CASSRGTSDREQFF. CDR3 nucleotides: TGTGCCAGCAGCCGGGGGACTAGCGATCGGGAGCAGTTCTTC.

This clonotype was found a few times. The chain combines TRBV5-5 with TRBJ1-5; D perhaps matches TRBD1 (5 bases). The V and J ends lost 1 base and 4 bases respectively, with 15 bases between them. CDR1 is SGHKS, CDR2 YYEKEE, per germline (reference sequence). The CDR3 totals 16 residues. The CDR3 DNA is TGTGCCAGCAGCTTGAATCCGGGGGTTTCGAATCAGCCCCAGCATTTT. It codes for CASSLNPGVSNQPQHF.

This clonotype was counted many times. The chain couples TRBV28 to TRBJ2-7, with D possibly TRBD2 on 5 matching bases. The CDR3 is 13 amino acids. The germline V gene encodes CDR1 MDHEN and CDR2 SYDVKM. V lost 3 bases and J 4 bases, leaving 10 bases between the germline ends. The CDR3 reads CASSFTRAYEQYF. CDR3 bases: TGTGCCAGCAGTTTCACTAGGGCATACGAGCAGTACTTC. The variable domain in full, completed from reference TRBV28 and TRBJ2-7, reads DVKVTQSSRYLVKRTGEKVFLECVQDMDHENMFWYRQDPGLGLRLIYFSYDVKMKEKGDIPEGYSVSREKKERFSLILESASTNQTSMYLCASSFTRAYEQYFGPGTRLTVT.

This chain joins TRBV7-8 and TRBJ2-2; tentatively, D is TRBD2 (6 bases). The CDR3 extends over 15 amino acids. CDR1 is SGHVS, CDR2 FQNEAQ, per germline. Trimming removed 6 bases from V and 0 bases from J, with 11 bases in between. CDR3 sequence: CASRPGLTNTGELFF. In DNA, the CDR3 is TGTGCCAGCAGACCGGGACTTACGAACACCGGGGAGCTGTTTTTT.

In its sample, this clonotype was seen many times. V is TRBV3-1 and J is TRBJ2-1; D gene uncertain. The CDR3 is 13 residues long. The germline gives CDR1 LGHDT, CDR2 YNNKEL (reference sequence). The V gene lost 5 bases and the J gene lost 2 bases, with 7 bases spanning the gap. CDR3 residues: CASSTRTYNEQFF. The CDR3, as DNA: TGTGCCAGCAGCACCCGGACCTACAATGAGCAGTTCTTC.

A few counts support this clonotype. The chain joins TRBV5-5 to TRBJ2-7; D is perhaps TRBD1 (5 bases). The CDR3 has 15 amino acids. In germline, CDR1 is SGHKS, CDR2 YYEKEE (reference sequence). Trimming left V 4 bases short and J 5 bases short, with 19 bases between. CDR3 DNA sequence: TGTGCCAGCAGCCGGAATCCGTTAGGGGTAGACGAGCAGTACGTC. It specifies CASSRNPLGVDEQYV.

Comment on this clonotype: Given a much more abundant clone one base away, this may be a read error. This rearrangement joins TRBV7-8 to TRBJ2-7; D might be TRBD2 (6 bases). The germline V gene has CDR1 SGHVS and CDR2 FQNEAQ. The CDR3 covers 15 residues. The CDR3 DNA reads as TGTGCCAGCAGCTTAGGGGACTCTTTCGCCTACGTGCAGTACTTC. Amino acids: CASSLGDSFAYVQYF.

This clonotype was seen ten or more times. The CDR3 reads CASSTTGANQPQHF. DNA of the CDR3: TGTGCCAGCAGTACGACAGGGGCCAATCAGCCCCAGCATTTT. The gene calls are TRBV12-3 or TRBV12-4 and TRBJ1-5; 8 bases map to TRBD1. The CDR3 runs 14 residues. With V trimmed by 5 bases and J by 3 bases, 3 bases remained unmatched.

This clonotype was counted between two and nine times. V gene TRBV5-1 combines with J gene TRBJ2-1; 9 bases match TRBD1. Unmatched junction bases numbered 8, after V lost 4 bases and J lost 9 bases. The length of the CDR3 is 14 residues. Germline V gene data show CDR1 as SGHRS and CDR2 as YFSETQ. This CDR3 reads CASSKGQGKGEQFF. In nucleotides, the CDR3 is TGCGCCAGCAGCAAGGGACAGGGTAAAGGTGAGCAGTTCTTC.

This clonotype was recorded many times. The V call is TRBV24-1, the J call TRBJ2-1, with 15 bases aligning to TRBD2. The germline V gene has CDR1 KGHDR and CDR2 SFDVKD. J lost 9 bases, V lost 4 bases, and 3 bases had no gene match. The CDR3 length is 15 residues. This CDR3 is CATSDSGLAGGEQFF. The CDR3 DNA reads as TGTGCCACCAGTGACTCGGGACTAGCGGGAGGTGAGCAGTTCTTC.

In its sample, this clonotype was seen a few times. J is TRBJ1-6 and V is TRBV19; D unclear. Germline CDR1 and CDR2: LNHDA and SQIVND (reference sequence). This CDR3 is 15 amino acids long. The V end lost 8 bases, the J end lost 7 bases, and 18 bases lay between the germline ends. The CDR3 DNA sequence: TGTGCCAGTGTACTGACTGCCCAGCACAATTCACCCCTCCACTTT. Translation: CASVLTAQHNSPLHF.

This clonotype has a handful of counts. This chain joins TRBV11-2 and TRBJ2-7; weak D call: TRBD1 (5 bases). There are 13 residues in the CDR3. The germline V gene encodes CDR1 SGHAT and CDR2 FQNNGV. V shed 8 bases and J shed 0 bases, with 11 bases lying between them. CDR3 nucleotides: TGTGCCAGCGGGGCTAGTTCCTCCTACGAGCAGTACGTC. It encodes CASGASSSYEQYV.

The chain joins TRBV20-1 to TRBJ2-3, with D tentatively TRBD2 (5 bases). The CDR3 runs to 15 residues. V was cut by 5 bases and J by 4 bases, with 19 bases left in between. CDR1 and CDR2 (germline): DFQATT, SNEGSKA (reference sequence). CDR3: CSASGSPGWADTQYF. As DNA, the CDR3 is TGCAGTGCTTCGGGCTCCCCGGGGTGGGCAGATACGCAGTATTTT.

This clonotype showed up many times. The chain links TRBV7-3 to TRBJ2-3, with D maybe TRBD2 (5 bases). The germline gives CDR1 SGHTA, CDR2 FQGTGA. V was pared by 2 bases and J by 4 bases, with 13 bases between. There are 15 residues in the CDR3. The CDR3 reads CASSLQREGPDTQYF. In DNA form, the CDR3 reads TGTGCCAGCAGCTTACAACGGGAAGGACCAGATACGCAGTATTTT.

This clonotype was seen many times. The gene calls are TRBV10-3 and TRBJ1-5, with 8 bases matching TRBD1. Germline V CDR1 and CDR2: ENHRY, SYGVKD. There are 13 residues in the CDR3. The junction had 5 bases not matched to a gene; V was cut back by 6 bases and J by 7 bases. CDR3 sequence: CAIRDRDFQPQHF. CDR3 DNA: TGTGCCATCAGGGACAGGGACTTCCAGCCCCAGCATTTT.

This chain uses TRBV5-6 with TRBJ2-1, with D possibly TRBD1 on 5 matching bases. Germline V lookup: CDR1 SGHDT, CDR2 YYEEEE. V dropped 3 bases and J dropped 3 bases, with 19 bases sitting between them. The CDR3 consists of 17 residues. The chain's CDR3 is CASSSLLKQGRYNEQFF. CDR3 nucleotides: TGTGCCAGCAGCTCCCTCCTAAAGCAGGGTCGCTACAATGAGCAGTTCTTC.

There are many counts of this clonotype. This sequence joins TRBV15 and TRBJ2-1, with a weak D call TRBD1 (6 bases). The CDR3 has 14 amino acids. V lost 5 bases to trimming and J lost 10 bases, with 18 bases between them. Germline V gene lookup returns CDR1 LNHNV and CDR2 YYDKDF (reference sequence). CDR3 sequence reads: CATSSGGQPREQFF. The CDR3 nucleotides read TGTGCCACCAGCTCCGGAGGACAGCCAAGGGAGCAGTTCTTC.

The chain uses TRBV20-1 and TRBJ1-5; tentatively, D is TRBD1 (6 bases). The CDR3 has 14 residues. V was cut by 3 bases and J by 9 bases, with 18 bases left in between. Germline V gene data show CDR1 as DFQATT and CDR2 as SNEGSKA (reference sequence). CDR3 amino acids: CSARDTGSLRPQHF. The CDR3 bases are TGCAGTGCTAGGGATACAGGGTCCTTAAGGCCCCAGCATTTT.

This clonotype was picked up many times. The rearrangement links TRBV27 to TRBJ1-1; possible D gene TRBD1, 6 bases. Germline lookup yields CDR1 MNHEY and CDR2 SMNVEV (reference sequence). There are 11 residues in the CDR3. Deletions cut 7 bases from V and 8 bases from J, with 11 bases between. CDR3 DNA sequence: TGTGCCAGCACTCGAGGGGGGGAAGCTTTCTTT. Its translation is CASTRGGEAFF.

This chain joins TRBV5-1 and TRBJ2-5, with unresolved D. The CDR3 is 14 amino acids. Germline V CDR1 and CDR2: SGHRS, YFSETQ. With 1 base removed from V and 3 bases from J, the gap between germline ends came to 10 bases. CDR3 bases: TGCGCCAGCAGCTTGTGGCAGGCTAAAGAGACCCAGTACTTC. Translated: CASSLWQAKETQYF. Combining the CDR3 with reference TRBV5-1 and TRBJ2-5 gives the whole variable domain KAGVTQTPRYLIKTRGQQVTLSCSPISGHRSVSWYQQTPGQGLQFLFEYFSETQRNKGNFPGRFSGRQFSNSRSEMNVSTLELGDSALYLCASSLWQAKETQYFGPGTRLLVL.

This clonotype has more than one count but fewer than ten. The rearrangement joins TRBV24-1 to TRBJ2-3, with TRBD2 matching over 9 bases. This CDR3 comprises 13 residues. Germline V lookup: CDR1 KGHDR, CDR2 SFDVKD. The V gene end was trimmed by 3 bases and the J gene end by 8 bases; junction bases not matched to a gene: 2. CDR3 nucleotides: TGTGCCACCAGTGATCGACTAGCGGCTACGCAGTATTTT. This codes for CATSDRLAATQYF.

This clonotype was found a few times. V is TRBV9 and J is TRBJ2-5, with TRBD2 as a possible D gene (6 bases). The CDR3 sequence is 15 residues long. The V gene lost 1 base and the J gene lost 0 bases, with 10 bases spanning the gap. The germline V gene has CDR1 SGDLS and CDR2 YYNGEE. The CDR3 sequence is CASSVNGGYQETQYF. Written as DNA, the CDR3 is TGTGCCAGCAGCGTAAATGGGGGGTACCAAGAGACCCAGTACTTC.